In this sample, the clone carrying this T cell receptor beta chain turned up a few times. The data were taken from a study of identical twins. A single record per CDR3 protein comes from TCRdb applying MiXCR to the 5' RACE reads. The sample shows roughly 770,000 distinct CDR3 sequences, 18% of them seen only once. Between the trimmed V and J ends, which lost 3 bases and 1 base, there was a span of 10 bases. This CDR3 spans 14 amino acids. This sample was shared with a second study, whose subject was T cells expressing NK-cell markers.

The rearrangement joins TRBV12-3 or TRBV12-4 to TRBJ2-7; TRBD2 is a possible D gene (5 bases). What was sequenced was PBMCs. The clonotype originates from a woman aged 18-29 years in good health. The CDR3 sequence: CASSFEGKSYEQYF. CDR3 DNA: TGTGCCAGCAGTTTTGAGGGCAAATCCTACGAGCAGTACTTC.